The source of this T cell receptor beta chain is a study of T cell repertoires in cytomegalovirus infection (dated by TCRdb to the late 2010s). Regarding the research as a whole: Donor HLA type was relevant to the analysis, as public TCR beta signatures indicated carriage of CMV infection together with the matching HLA type.

This clonotype was observed at least ten times. Its cognate antigen has yet to be identified. No much larger clone is present one base from it, and per-base qualities are unavailable. Its CDR3 holds 15 amino acids, cysteine through phenylalanine. Just the 45-base CDR3 DNA is kept, in frame starting at base 1. CDR1 and CDR2 were assigned from the germline V gene as SGHTA and FQGNSA. V is cut by 5 bases and J by 0 bases, and the space between the germline ends is 13 bases. General study outcomes and caveats: Carriers of CMV infection plus the relevant HLA type were discriminated by the cumulative frequency of public TCR beta family members in the study cohort and in an independent approximately 350-donor cohort. In the ex vivo response, HLA-C-restricted CMV-specific TCR beta clonotypes were dominant, and in two of eight donors the single most frequent clonotype came from this HLA-C-restricted group.

This sample was sequenced with an Illumina HiSeq 1500. Clones were called with MiXCR by TCRdb after fastp trimmed the public reads at Q25, and only in-frame beta chains were retained. Under each unique CDR3 protein, matching rows form one entry showing the most common genes and DNA. The sample table shows some 110,000 distinct CDR3 sequences, and about 9.5% are seen once. 31% of the sample rests with the top ten. The sequencing sample was made of PBMCs, sequenced either directly or after in vitro stimulation (not recorded which). The clonotype originates from a human donor in good health (CMV status not recorded). Some clones in this sample may be carry-over from other donors' samples. The sequence is built from TRBV7-2 and TRBJ1-1; there is no confident call for the D gene. Read as DNA, the sequence is TGTGCCAGCAGCCGAGGACGGAGATTGAACACTGAAGCTTTCTTT. Translated, it reads CASSRGRRLNTEAFF.